The 31 T cell receptor beta chains below come from one sample, sequenced in a study of blood T cell repertoires in COVID-19. Assay used: immunoSEQ multiplex PCR; TCRdb lists only in-frame clones, some missing. The table lists 200,000 to 250,000 clones, over 80% of them singletons, with just over 2.5% in the top ten. Sequencing was performed on PBMCs or T cells enriched from blood (not recorded which). The source is a woman in her 30s with acute COVID-19.

The chain combines TRBV19 with TRBJ1-6; no reliable D call. V was pared by 5 bases and J by 8 bases, with 10 bases between. The CDR3 extends over 13 amino acids. CDR1 is LNHDA and CDR2 is SQIVND in the germline V gene (reference sequence). CDR3 sequence reads: CASSAATDSPLHF. Written as DNA, the CDR3 is TGTGCCAGTAGTGCAGCTACAGATTCACCCCTCCACTTT.

The genes are TRBV10-2 and TRBJ2-1; D perhaps matches TRBD2 (6 bases). Trimming stripped 6 bases from V and 7 bases from J, with 19 bases between. The CDR3 is made up of 15 amino acids. Germline values: CDR1 WSHSY, CDR2 SAAADI. CDR3 coding DNA: TGCGCCAGCAGCCTTCTGCGGCCGGGGGAGAATGAGCAGTTCTTC. Amino acids: CASSLLRPGENEQFF.

The rearrangement uses TRBV5-1 and TRBJ2-1; 8 nucleotides line up with TRBD2. The length of the CDR3 is 15 residues. Germline CDR1 reads SGHRS; CDR2 reads YFSETQ. Trimming at V came to 0 bases and at J to 7 bases, leaving 6 bases not matched to a gene. CDR3 sequence: CASSLAVTSDNEQFF. CDR3 DNA: TGCGCCAGCAGCTTGGCAGTGACTAGCGATAATGAGCAGTTCTTC.

V and J are TRBV4-2 and TRBJ1-3; maybe TRBD1 (5 bases). CDR3 length: 16 residues. In germline, CDR1 is LGHNA, CDR2 YNFKEQ. The ends were cut back, 0 bases at V and 0 bases at J, with 9 bases in the middle. The CDR3 protein is CASSQDSDSSGNTIYF. The DNA for the CDR3 is TGTGCCAGCAGCCAAGATTCAGACAGCTCTGGAAACACCATATATTTT.

This clone was counted between two and nine times. This chain joins TRBV29-1 and TRBJ1-1; a weak D match, TRBD1 (5 bases). The CDR3 runs to 17 residues. V lost 0 bases and J lost 1, with 18 bases in between. Per the germline V gene, CDR1 is SQVTM and CDR2 is ANQGSEA. This CDR3 is CSVEDGGTELGNTEAFF. In nucleotides, the CDR3 is TGCAGCGTTGAAGACGGCGGGACCGAACTTGGGAACACTGAAGCTTTCTTT.

V is TRBV3-1 (or the pseudogene TRBV3-2) and J is TRBJ1-6, with TRBD1 identical over 8 bases. The CDR3 runs 16 residues. CDR1 and CDR2 (germline): LGHDT, YNNKEL (reference sequence). V dropped 4 bases and J dropped 7; count of bases not matched to a gene: 9. The CDR3 DNA reads TGTGCCAGCAGCCCTTGGACAGGGAAGGAAAATTCACCCCTCCACTTT. Protein: CASSPWTGKENSPLHF.

The V and J genes are TRBV4-1 and TRBJ2-1, with D tentatively TRBD1 (6 bases). Per germline, CDR1 MGHRA and CDR2 YSYEKL. The CDR3 is 15 residues long. V was clipped by 0 bases and J by 6 bases, with 12 bases between them. This CDR3 is CASSQEHRAGNEQFF. The CDR3 region has the DNA TGCGCCAGCAGCCAAGAACACAGGGCAGGCAATGAGCAGTTCTTC.

The chain employs TRBV2 and TRBJ1-3; TRBD1 matches at 7 bases. The CDR3 spans 14 residues. Losses at the gene ends were 6 bases for V and 4 bases for J; bases not matched to a gene: 6. Germline values: CDR1 SNHLY, CDR2 FYNNEI. The CDR3 DNA is TGTGCCAGCAGACCCGGGACAGTGGGAAACACCATATATTTT. Translation gives CASRPGTVGNTIYF.

The chain uses TRBV19 and TRBJ1-6; 9 nucleotides align to TRBD1. Germline CDR1 LNHDA, CDR2 SQIVND (reference sequence). The CDR3 totals 13 residues. The V and J ends lost 9 bases and 6 bases, in that order; junction bases with no gene match: 3. The CDR3 loop reads CARPDRGNSPLHF. Here the CDR3 DNA reads TGTGCCAGACCGGACAGGGGTAATTCACCCCTCCACTTT.

This clone was detected only once. The chain combines TRBV29-1 with TRBJ2-5; 7 nucleotides align to TRBD1. The ends lost 6 bases at V and 2 bases at J; junction bases unmatched: 9. The germline gives CDR1 SQVTM, CDR2 ANQGSEA. The CDR3 extends over 14 amino acids. CDR3 DNA: TGCAGCGTAAGACAGGGTGGGCCGCAAGAGACCCAGTACTTC. As protein: CSVRQGGPQETQYF.

This clone was counted a single time. This chain links TRBV7-8 with TRBJ2-7, with 10 bases identical to TRBD1. CDR1 SGHVS and CDR2 FQNEAQ come from the germline V gene. This CDR3 region has 14 residues. V dropped 5 bases and J dropped 4; count of bases not matched to a gene: 5. The CDR3, as DNA: TGTGCCAGCAGCACCCGGACAGGGGGATACGAGCAGTACTTC. Protein product: CASSTRTGGYEQYF.

V and J are TRBV7-8 and TRBJ1-4; TRBD1 agrees at 8 bases. Unmatched junction bases numbered 6, after V lost 5 bases and J lost 4 bases. Per the germline V gene, CDR1 is SGHVS and CDR2 is FQNEAQ. CDR3 length: 15 residues. In nucleotides, the CDR3 is TGTGCCAGCAGCAGACAGGGGAGGGATAATGAAAAACTGTTTTTT. Translated, it gives CASSRQGRDNEKLFF.

V and J are TRBV7-9 and TRBJ1-5, with D possibly TRBD1 on 6 matching bases. The germline V gene encodes CDR1 SEHNR and CDR2 FQNEAQ (reference sequence). The CDR3 contains 15 residues. V was cut by 6 bases and J by 5 bases, with 17 bases left in between. The CDR3 DNA sequence: TGTGCCAGCAGAACTCCCCAACAGGGATATCAGCCCCAGCATTTT. Its protein is CASRTPQQGYQPQHF.

The chain couples TRBV30 to TRBJ1-1; tentatively, D is TRBD1 (5 bases). The CDR3 spans 12 residues. CDR1 and CDR2 (germline): GTSNPN, SVGIG (reference sequence). V was cut by 5 bases and J by 1 base, with 8 bases left in between. CDR3 in DNA: TGTGCCTGGGCTGGACAGAACACTGAAGCTTTCTTT. Protein product: CAWAGQNTEAFF.

CDR3: CASSQEGTSYYNEQFF. The CDR3 DNA reads as TGTGCCAGCAGCCAAGAGGGGACTTCGTATTACAATGAGCAGTTCTTC. The rearrangement joins TRBV14 to TRBJ2-1; tentative D call: TRBD2 (6 bases). Germline loops: CDR1 SGHDN, CDR2 FVKESK. The CDR3 has 16 residues. The ends were cut back, 0 bases at V and 4 bases at J, with 13 bases in the middle.

The V call is TRBV7-9, the J call TRBJ1-2; D is uncertain. Trimming took off 5 bases at V and 8 bases at J, with 15 bases between the two ends. The CDR3 is 13 residues long. Germline V lookup: CDR1 SEHNR, CDR2 FQNEAQ (reference sequence). The CDR3 protein is CASSPPLSGGYTF. The CDR3 DNA reads as TGTGCCAGCAGCCCGCCCCTATCCGGGGGCTACACCTTC.

V and J are TRBV6-5 and TRBJ1-5, with D perhaps TRBD1 (5 bases). V was cut by 6 bases and J by 1 base, with 13 bases left in between. Per germline, CDR1 MNHEY and CDR2 SVGAGI. This CDR3 region has 15 residues. The CDR3 bases are TGTGCCAGCAGACCGGTGGGGGGGAGCAATCAGCCCCAGCATTTT. Amino acids: CASRPVGGSNQPQHF.

J is TRBJ1-2 and V is TRBV18; weak D call: TRBD1 (6 bases). Germline CDR1 is KGHSH and CDR2 is LQKENI. V was clipped by 2 bases and J by 5 bases, with 6 bases between them. CDR3 length equals 12 residues. CDR3 bases: TGTGCCAGCTCACCAGGGACATATGGCTACACCTTC. This codes for CASSPGTYGYTF. Filled out from reference TRBV18 and TRBJ1-2, the complete variable domain reads NAGVMQNPRHLVRRRGQEARLRCSPMKGHSHVYWYRQLPEEGLKFMVYLQKENIIDESGMPKERFSAEFPKEGPSILRIQQVVRGDSAAYFCASSPGTYGYTFGSGTRLTVV.

This clone has only one observation. The chain couples TRBV5-1 to TRBJ2-2; D possibly corresponds to TRBD2 (5 bases). The germline gives CDR1 SGHRS, CDR2 YFSETQ. V was trimmed by 4 bases and J by 1 base, leaving 8 bases between them. The length of the CDR3 is 14 residues. The CDR3 region is CASSLGGNTGELFF. The CDR3 DNA sequence: TGCGCCAGCAGCCTTGGAGGGAACACCGGGGAGCTGTTTTTT.

The chain recombines TRBV6-6 with TRBJ1-2, with a weak D call TRBD1 (5 bases). The CDR3 is 15 residues long. The V end was cut by 0 bases, the J end by 2 bases, with 10 bases between. Germline V lookup: CDR1 MNHNY, CDR2 SVGAGI (reference sequence). This CDR3 is CASSYSGGMNYGYTF. CDR3 nucleotide sequence: TGTGCCAGCAGTTACTCGGGGGGGATGAACTATGGCTACACCTTC.

The V gene is TRBV27, the J gene TRBJ1-5; D might be TRBD1 (5 bases). There are 15 residues in the CDR3. The V gene's germline CDR1 is MNHEY and CDR2 SMNVEV (reference sequence). The germline V and J ends were trimmed by 2 bases and 8 bases, with 16 bases remaining between them. CDR3 bases: TGTGCCAGCAGTTTAGGGGGGGTCCCCAGGGAGCCCCAGCATTTT. Protein sequence: CASSLGGVPREPQHF.

The rearrangement links TRBV4-1 to TRBJ1-1; 7 bases map to TRBD1. Germline V gene data show CDR1 as MGHRA and CDR2 as YSYEKL. V lost 6 bases, J lost 0 bases, and 19 bases stayed unmatched. CDR3 length equals 19 residues. CDR3 region: CASSLKVTGANFMNTEAFF. The CDR3 bases are TGCGCCAGCAGTCTAAAAGTTACAGGGGCGAATTTCATGAACACTGAAGCTTTCTTT.

V is TRBV10-3 and J is TRBJ1-5; tentative D call: TRBD1 (5 bases). CDR3 length: 14 residues. Germline CDR1 reads ENHRY; CDR2 reads SYGVKD. Trimming stripped 4 bases from V and 4 bases from J, with 11 bases between. CDR3 protein: CAISADRGNQPQHF. DNA of the CDR3: TGTGCCATCAGTGCAGACAGAGGAAATCAGCCCCAGCATTTT.

The chain carries TRBV2 and TRBJ1-1, with D unclear. V lost 6 bases and J 6 bases, leaving 14 bases between the germline ends. CDR1 is SNHLY, CDR2 FYNNEI, per germline. CDR3 length equals 13 residues. This chain's CDR3 is CASSFFIRAEAFF. The CDR3 nucleotides read TGTGCCAGCAGCTTCTTCATTCGGGCTGAAGCTTTCTTT.

The rearrangement joins TRBV10-3 to TRBJ2-2; possible D gene TRBD1, 6 bases. Trimming took 6 bases from V and 3 from J, leaving 20 bases between them. Germline lookup yields CDR1 ENHRY and CDR2 SYGVKD. There are 17 residues in the CDR3. Written as DNA, the CDR3 is TGTGCCATCAGGGGTCAGGGACAACCGTCTGACACCGGGGAGCTGTTTTTT. Translation: CAIRGQGQPSDTGELFF.

The chain has TRBV29-1 and TRBJ1-1, with 8 bases aligning to TRBD1. There are 12 residues in the CDR3. Trimming cost V 6 bases and J 5 bases; bases outside gene matches: 5. CDR1 and CDR2 (germline): SQVTM, ANQGSEA. The CDR3 loop reads CSVGQGVTEAFF. The CDR3 DNA reads TGCAGCGTAGGACAGGGAGTGACTGAAGCTTTCTTT.

The V call is TRBV5-6, the J call TRBJ1-4; no definite D call. Per germline, CDR1 SGHDT and CDR2 YYEEEE. This CDR3 comprises 15 residues. V gave up 2 bases and J gave up 4 bases, with 12 bases separating them. CDR3 region: CASSLMARDNEKLFF. In nucleotides, the CDR3 is TGTGCCAGCAGCTTAATGGCGAGGGATAATGAAAAACTGTTTTTT.

V and J are TRBV19 and TRBJ2-5; TRBD1 might be the D (6 bases). The CDR3 totals 16 residues. Germline V lookup: CDR1 LNHDA, CDR2 SQIVND (reference sequence). V was shortened by 5 bases and J by 2 bases, with 18 bases between the two germline ends. CDR3 coding DNA: TGTGCCAGTAGTGTCCAGAGCGAGGGGGTTCAAGAGACCCAGTACTTC. Protein product: CASSVQSEGVQETQYF. Full variable domain (rest looked up from reference TRBV19 and TRBJ2-5): DGGITQSPKYLFRKEGQNVTLSCEQNLNHDAMYWYRQDPGQGLRLIYYSQIVNDFQKGDIAEGYSVSREKKESFPLTVTSAQKNPTAFYLCASSVQSEGVQETQYFGPGTRLLVL.

The chain links TRBV29-1 to TRBJ2-3; TRBD1 is a possible D gene (6 bases). Germline loops: CDR1 SQVTM, CDR2 ANQGSEA. Trimming shortened V by 0 bases and J by 0 bases, and 16 bases separated the two germline ends. CDR3 length: 17 amino acids. For the CDR3, the DNA is TGCAGCGTTGAAGACCCGGAACAGGGACCTAGCACAGATACGCAGTATTTT. Translating gives CSVEDPEQGPSTDTQYF.

The chain joins TRBV9 to TRBJ2-5, with 9 bases that match TRBD2. Germline assignment: CDR1 SGDLS and CDR2 YYNGEE. Germline trimming cut 7 bases from V and 4 bases from J; bases unmatched to any gene: 11. This CDR3 is built from 15 residues. The CDR3 protein is CASSMSRGGPETQYF. The CDR3 bases are TGTGCCAGCTCGATGTCGCGGGGGGGCCCAGAGACCCAGTACTTC.

This clone was observed a handful of times. The chain carries TRBV6-2 or TRBV6-3 and TRBJ1-2; 8 positions agree with TRBD1. V trimming: 6 bases; J trimming: 7 bases; junction bases outside the gene matches: 13. The CDR3 totals 15 residues. CDR1 and CDR2 (germline): MNHEY, SVGEGT. The CDR3: CASSSVGQALSGYTF. The CDR3 region has the DNA TGTGCCAGCAGCTCGGTGGGACAGGCTTTATCTGGCTACACCTTC.